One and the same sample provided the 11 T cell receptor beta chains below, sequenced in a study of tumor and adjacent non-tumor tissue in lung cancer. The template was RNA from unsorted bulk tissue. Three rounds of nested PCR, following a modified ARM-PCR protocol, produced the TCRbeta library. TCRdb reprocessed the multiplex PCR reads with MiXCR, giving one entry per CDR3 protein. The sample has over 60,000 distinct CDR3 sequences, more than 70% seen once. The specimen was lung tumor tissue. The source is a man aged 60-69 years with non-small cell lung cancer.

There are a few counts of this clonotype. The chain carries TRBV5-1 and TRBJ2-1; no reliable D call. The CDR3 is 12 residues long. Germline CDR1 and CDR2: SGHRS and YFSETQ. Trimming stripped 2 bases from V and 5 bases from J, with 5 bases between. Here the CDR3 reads CASSFADNEQFF. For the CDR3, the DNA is TGCGCCAGCAGCTTCGCGGACAATGAGCAGTTCTTC. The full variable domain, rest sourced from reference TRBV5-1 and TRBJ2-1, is KAGVTQTPRYLIKTRGQQVTLSCSPISGHRSVSWYQQTPGQGLQFLFEYFSETQRNKGNFPGRFSGRQFSNSRSEMNVSTLELGDSALYLCASSFADNEQFFGPGTRLTVL.

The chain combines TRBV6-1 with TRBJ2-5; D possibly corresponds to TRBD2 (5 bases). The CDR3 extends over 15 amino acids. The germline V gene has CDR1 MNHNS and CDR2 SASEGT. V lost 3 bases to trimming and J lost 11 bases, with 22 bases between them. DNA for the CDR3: TGTGCCAGCAGTGAGGGCTCAGCGGAGGAAGAGAAACAGTACTTC. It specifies CASSEGSAEEEKQYF.

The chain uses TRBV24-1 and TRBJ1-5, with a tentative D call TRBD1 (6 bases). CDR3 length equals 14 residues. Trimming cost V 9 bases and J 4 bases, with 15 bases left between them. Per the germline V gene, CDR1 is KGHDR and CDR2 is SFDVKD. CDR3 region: CATCTGRGNQPQHF. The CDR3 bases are TGTGCCACCTGTACGGGGAGGGGGAATCAGCCCCAGCATTTT.

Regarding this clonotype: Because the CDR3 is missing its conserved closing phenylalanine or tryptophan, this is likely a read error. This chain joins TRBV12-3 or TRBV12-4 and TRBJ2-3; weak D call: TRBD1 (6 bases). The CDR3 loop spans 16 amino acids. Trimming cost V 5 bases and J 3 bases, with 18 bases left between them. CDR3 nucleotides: TGTGCCAGCAGTCTGGCCGGGACATGGAGGACAGATACGCAGTATGTT. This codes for CASSLAGTWRTDTQYV.

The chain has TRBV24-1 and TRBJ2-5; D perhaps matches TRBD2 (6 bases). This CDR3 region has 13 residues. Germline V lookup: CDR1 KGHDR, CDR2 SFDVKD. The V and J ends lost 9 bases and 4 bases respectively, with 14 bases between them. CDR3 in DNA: TGTGCCACCGGGGGAGGCTCGGGAGAGACCCAGTACTTC. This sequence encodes CATGGGSGETQYF.

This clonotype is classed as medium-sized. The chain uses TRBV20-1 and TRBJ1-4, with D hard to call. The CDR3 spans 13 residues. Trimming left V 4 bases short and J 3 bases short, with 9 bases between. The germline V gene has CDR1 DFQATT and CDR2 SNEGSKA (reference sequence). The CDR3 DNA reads TGCAGTGCTAAGGCGGCCTCTAATGAAAAACTGTTTTTT. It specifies CSAKAASNEKLFF.

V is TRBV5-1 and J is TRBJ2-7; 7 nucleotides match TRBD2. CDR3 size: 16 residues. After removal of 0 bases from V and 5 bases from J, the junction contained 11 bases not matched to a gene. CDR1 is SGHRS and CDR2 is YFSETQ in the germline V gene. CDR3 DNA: TGCGCCAGCAGCTTGGGAACTAGCGTGAGGTTCCACGAGCAGTACTTC. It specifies CASSLGTSVRFHEQYF.

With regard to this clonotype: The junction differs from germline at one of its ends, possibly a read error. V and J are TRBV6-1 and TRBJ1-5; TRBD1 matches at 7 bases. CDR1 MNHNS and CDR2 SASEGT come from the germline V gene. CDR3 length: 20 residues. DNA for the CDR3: TGTGCCGGCAGTGAACTTGGACAGGCAAACCTTTCTTATAGCAATCAGCCCCAGCATTTT. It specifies CAGSELGQANLSYSNQPQHF.

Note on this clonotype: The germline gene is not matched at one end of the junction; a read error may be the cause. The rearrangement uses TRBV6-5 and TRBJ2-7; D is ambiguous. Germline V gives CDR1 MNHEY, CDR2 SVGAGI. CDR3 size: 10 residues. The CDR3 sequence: CARGDYEQNF. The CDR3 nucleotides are TGTGCCAGGGGCGATTACGAGCAGAACTTC.

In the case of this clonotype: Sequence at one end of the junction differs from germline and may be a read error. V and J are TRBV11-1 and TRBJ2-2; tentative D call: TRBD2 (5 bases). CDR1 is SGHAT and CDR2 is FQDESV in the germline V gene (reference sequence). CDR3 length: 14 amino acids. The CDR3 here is CASRYTSGTGELVF. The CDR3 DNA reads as TGTGCCAGCAGATATACTAGTGGTACCGGGGAGTTGGTCTTT.

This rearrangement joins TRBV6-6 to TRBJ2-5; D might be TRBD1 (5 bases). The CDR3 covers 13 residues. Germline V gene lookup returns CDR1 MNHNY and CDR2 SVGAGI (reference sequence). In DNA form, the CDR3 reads TGTGTCAACCGAGCAGGGATGGAAGAGACCCAGTACTTC. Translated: CVNRAGMEETQYF.